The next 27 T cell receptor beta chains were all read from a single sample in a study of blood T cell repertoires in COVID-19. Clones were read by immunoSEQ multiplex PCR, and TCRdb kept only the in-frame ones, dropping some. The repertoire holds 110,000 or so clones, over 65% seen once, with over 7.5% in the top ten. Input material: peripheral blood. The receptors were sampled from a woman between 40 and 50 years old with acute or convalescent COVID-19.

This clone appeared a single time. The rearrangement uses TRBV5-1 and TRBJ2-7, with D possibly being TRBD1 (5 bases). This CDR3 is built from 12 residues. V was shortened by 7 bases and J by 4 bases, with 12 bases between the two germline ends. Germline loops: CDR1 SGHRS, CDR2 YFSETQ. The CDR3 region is CASSEQGYEQYF. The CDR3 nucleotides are TGCGCCAGCTCTGAGCAGGGATACGAGCAGTACTTC.

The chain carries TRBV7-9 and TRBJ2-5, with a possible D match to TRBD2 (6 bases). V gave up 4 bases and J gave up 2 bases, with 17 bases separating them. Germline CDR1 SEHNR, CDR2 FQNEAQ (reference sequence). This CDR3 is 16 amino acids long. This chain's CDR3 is CASSSFLDGRQETQYF. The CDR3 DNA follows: TGTGCCAGCAGCTCGTTCTTGGACGGGAGACAAGAGACCCAGTACTTC.

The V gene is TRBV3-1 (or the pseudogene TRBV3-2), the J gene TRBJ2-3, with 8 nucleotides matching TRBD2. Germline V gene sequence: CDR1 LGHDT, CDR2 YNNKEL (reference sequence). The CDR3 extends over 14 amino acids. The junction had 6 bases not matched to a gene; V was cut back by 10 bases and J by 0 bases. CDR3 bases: TGTGCCACCCAAGCGGGGGCTAGCACAGATACGCAGTATTTT. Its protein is CATQAGASTDTQYF.

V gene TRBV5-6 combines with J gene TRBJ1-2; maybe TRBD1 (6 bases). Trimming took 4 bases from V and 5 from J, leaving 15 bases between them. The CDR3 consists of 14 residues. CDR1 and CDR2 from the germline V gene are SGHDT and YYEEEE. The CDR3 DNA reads TGTGCCAGCAGCCCGTCCGACAGGCCATATGGCTACACCTTC. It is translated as CASSPSDRPYGYTF.

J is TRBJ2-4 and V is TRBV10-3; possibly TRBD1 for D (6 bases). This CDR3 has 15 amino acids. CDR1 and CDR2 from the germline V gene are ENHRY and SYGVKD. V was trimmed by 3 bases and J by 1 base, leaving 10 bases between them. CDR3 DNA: TGTGCCATCAGTGACAGGGGATCGGCCAAAAACATTCAGTACTTC. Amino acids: CAISDRGSAKNIQYF.

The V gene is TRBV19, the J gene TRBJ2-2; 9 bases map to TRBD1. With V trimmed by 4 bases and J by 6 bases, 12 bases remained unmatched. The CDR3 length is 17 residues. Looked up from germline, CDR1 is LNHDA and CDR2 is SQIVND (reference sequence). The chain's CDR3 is CASSTPPGQGRPGELFF. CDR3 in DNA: TGTGCCAGTAGTACACCCCCGGGACAGGGTAGGCCCGGGGAGCTGTTTTTT.

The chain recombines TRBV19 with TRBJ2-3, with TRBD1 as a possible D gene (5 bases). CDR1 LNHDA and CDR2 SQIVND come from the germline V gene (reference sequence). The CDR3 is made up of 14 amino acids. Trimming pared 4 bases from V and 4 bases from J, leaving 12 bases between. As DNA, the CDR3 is TGTGCCAGTAGTAATCCAGGGAAACCAGATACGCAGTATTTT. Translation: CASSNPGKPDTQYF.

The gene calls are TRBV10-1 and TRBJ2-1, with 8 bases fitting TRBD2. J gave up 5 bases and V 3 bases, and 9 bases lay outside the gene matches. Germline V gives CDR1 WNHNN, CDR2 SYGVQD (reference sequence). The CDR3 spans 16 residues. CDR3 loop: CASSDYGGAVDNEQFF. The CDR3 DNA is TGCGCCAGCAGTGATTACGGGGGGGCTGTGGACAATGAGCAGTTCTTC.

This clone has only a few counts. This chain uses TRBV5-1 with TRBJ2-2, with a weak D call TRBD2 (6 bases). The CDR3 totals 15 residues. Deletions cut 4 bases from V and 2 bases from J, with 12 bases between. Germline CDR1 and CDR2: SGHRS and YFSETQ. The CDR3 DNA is TGCGCCAGCAGCGTGGGACTGACCAACACCGGGGAGCTGTTTTTT. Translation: CASSVGLTNTGELFF.

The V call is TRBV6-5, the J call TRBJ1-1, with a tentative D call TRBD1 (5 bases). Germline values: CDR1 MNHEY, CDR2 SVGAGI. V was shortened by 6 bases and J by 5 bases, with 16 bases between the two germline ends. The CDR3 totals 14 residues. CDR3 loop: CASSFEQGRTEAFF. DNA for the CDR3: TGTGCCAGCAGCTTTGAGCAGGGCAGGACTGAAGCTTTCTTT.

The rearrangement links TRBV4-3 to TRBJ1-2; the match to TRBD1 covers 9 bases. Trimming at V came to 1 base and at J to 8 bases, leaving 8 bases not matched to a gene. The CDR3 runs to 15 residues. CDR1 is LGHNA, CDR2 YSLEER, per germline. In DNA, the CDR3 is TGCGCCAGCAGCCAAGGAGGGACAGGGTGGAGCGGCTACACCTTC. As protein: CASSQGGTGWSGYTF.

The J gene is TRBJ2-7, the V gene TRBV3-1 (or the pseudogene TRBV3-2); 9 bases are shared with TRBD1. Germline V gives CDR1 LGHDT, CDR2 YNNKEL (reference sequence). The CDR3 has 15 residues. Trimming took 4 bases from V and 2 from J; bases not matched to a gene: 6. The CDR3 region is CASSREGTGPYEQYF. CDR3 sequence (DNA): TGTGCCAGCAGCCGAGAAGGGACAGGGCCCTACGAGCAGTACTTC.

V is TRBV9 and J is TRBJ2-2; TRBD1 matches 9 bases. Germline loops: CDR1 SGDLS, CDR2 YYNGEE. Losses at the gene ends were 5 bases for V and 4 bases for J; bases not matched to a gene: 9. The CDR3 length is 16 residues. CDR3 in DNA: TGTGCCAGCAGTGATCCGGGACAGGGTCCCACCGGGGAGCTGTTTTTT. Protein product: CASSDPGQGPTGELFF.

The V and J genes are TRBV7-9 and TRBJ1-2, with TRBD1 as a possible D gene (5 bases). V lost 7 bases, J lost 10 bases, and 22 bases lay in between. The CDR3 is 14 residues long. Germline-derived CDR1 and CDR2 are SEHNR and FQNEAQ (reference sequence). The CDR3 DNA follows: TGTGCCAGCAATTTGGCCGGGACTTTTGTCGACTACACCTTC. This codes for CASNLAGTFVDYTF.

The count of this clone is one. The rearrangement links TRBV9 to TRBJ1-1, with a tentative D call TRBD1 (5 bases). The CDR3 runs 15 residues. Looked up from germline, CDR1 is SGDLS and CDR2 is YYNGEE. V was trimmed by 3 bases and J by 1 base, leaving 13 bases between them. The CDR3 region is CASSATGVRNTEAFF. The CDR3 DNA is TGTGCCAGCAGCGCAACAGGAGTGAGGAACACTGAAGCTTTCTTT.

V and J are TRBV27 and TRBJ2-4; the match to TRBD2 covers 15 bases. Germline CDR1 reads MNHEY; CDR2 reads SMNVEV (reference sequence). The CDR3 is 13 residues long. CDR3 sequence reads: CVVGTSGGHIQYF. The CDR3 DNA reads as TGTGTCGTAGGGACTAGCGGGGGGCACATTCAGTACTTC.

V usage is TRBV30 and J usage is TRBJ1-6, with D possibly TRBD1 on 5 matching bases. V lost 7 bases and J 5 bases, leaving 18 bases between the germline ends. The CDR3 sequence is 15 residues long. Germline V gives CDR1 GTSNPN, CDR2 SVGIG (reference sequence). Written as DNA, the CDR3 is TGTGCCTTTCGACAGTCCCGCCAGGATAATTCACCCCTCCACTTT. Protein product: CAFRQSRQDNSPLHF.

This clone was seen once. CDR3 protein: CASSGQGPGTGELFF. The CDR3 DNA reads TGTGCCAGCAGCGGACAGGGGCCCGGGACCGGGGAGCTGTTTTTT. The chain carries TRBV2 and TRBJ2-2, with TRBD1 matching over 9 bases. Germline V gene sequence: CDR1 SNHLY, CDR2 FYNNEI. With 6 bases clipped from V and 5 bases from J, the junction kept 7 bases outside the gene matches. The CDR3 sequence is 15 residues long.

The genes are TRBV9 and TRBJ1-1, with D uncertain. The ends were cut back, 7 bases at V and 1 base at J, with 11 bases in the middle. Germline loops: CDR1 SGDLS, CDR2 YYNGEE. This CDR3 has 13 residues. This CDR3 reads CASQYRENTEAFF. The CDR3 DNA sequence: TGTGCCAGCCAATACCGGGAGAACACTGAAGCTTTCTTT.

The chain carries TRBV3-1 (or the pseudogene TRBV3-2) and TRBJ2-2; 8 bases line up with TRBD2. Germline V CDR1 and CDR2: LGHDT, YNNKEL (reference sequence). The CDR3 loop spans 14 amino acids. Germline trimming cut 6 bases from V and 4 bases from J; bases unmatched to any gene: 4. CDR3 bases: TGTGCCAGCAGACTCGGGACTAGCACCGGGGAGCTGTTTTTT. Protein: CASRLGTSTGELFF.

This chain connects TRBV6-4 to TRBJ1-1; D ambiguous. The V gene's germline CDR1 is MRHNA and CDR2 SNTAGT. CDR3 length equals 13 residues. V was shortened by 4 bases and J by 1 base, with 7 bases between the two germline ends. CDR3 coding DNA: TGTGCCAGCAGTGTGGCCGCGAACACTGAAGCTTTCTTT. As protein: CASSVAANTEAFF.

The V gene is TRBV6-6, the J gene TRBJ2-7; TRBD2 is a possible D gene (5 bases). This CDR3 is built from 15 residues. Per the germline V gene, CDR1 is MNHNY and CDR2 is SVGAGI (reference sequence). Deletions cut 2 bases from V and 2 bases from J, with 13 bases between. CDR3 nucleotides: TGTGCCAGCAGTTACGACCGGACTCCCGCCTACGAGCAGTACTTC. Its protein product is CASSYDRTPAYEQYF.

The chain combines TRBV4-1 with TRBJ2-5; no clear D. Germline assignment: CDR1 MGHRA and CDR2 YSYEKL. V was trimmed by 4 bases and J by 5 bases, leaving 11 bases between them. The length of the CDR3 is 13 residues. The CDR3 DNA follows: TGCGCCAGCAGCCGCGGAGTGGCCGAGACCCAGTACTTC. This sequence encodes CASSRGVAETQYF.

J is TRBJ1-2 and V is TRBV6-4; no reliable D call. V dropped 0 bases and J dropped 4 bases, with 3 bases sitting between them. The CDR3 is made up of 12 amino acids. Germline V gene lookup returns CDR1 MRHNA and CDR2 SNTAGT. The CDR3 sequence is CASSDSSYGYTF. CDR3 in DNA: TGTGCCAGCAGTGACTCGAGCTATGGCTACACCTTC.

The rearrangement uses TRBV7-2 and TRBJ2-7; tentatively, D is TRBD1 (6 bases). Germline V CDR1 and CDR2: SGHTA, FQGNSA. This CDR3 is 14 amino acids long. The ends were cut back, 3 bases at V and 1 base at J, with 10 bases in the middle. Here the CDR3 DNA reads TGTGCCAGCAGCTTGACAGGTTTTTCCTACGAGCAGTACTTC. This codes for CASSLTGFSYEQYF.

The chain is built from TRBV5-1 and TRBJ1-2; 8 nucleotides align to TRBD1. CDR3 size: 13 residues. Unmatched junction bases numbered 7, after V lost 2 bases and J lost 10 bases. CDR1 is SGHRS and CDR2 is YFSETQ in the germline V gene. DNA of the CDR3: TGCGCCAGCAGCTTCGGGACAGGAATCGACTACACCTTC. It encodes CASSFGTGIDYTF.

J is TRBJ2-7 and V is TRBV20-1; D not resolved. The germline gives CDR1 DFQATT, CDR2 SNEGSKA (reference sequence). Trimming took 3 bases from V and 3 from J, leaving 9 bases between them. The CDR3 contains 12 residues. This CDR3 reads CSASPSNYEQYF. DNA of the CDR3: TGCAGTGCTAGTCCCAGTAACTACGAGCAGTACTTC.